This T cell receptor beta chain was profiled in a study of shared clonotypes between healthy human individuals. Study-wide results and caveats: Clonotypes shared by all four donors outscored non-shared clonotypes in generation probability.

Libraries were prepared by immunoSEQ multiplex PCR; TCRdb keeps only in-frame clonotypes and omits some of them. The table records about 1 million clones, approximately 68% of them present only once. The germline gives CDR1 SGHRS, CDR2 YFSETQ. There are 13 residues in the CDR3. Trimming removed 5 bases at V and 2 bases at J, with 10 bases between. Turning to this clone: Its antigen remains unidentified.

The receptor was isolated from a young man in good health. Sequencing was done on a sample of memory CD4+ T cells sorted from blood. Subset specified: CD45RA-negative fraction. The chain couples TRBV5-1 to TRBJ2-5; D gene ambiguous. Here the CDR3 DNA reads TGCGCCAGCAGAGGTCTTCTGCAAGAGACCCAGTACTTC. Translation gives CASRGLLQETQYF.